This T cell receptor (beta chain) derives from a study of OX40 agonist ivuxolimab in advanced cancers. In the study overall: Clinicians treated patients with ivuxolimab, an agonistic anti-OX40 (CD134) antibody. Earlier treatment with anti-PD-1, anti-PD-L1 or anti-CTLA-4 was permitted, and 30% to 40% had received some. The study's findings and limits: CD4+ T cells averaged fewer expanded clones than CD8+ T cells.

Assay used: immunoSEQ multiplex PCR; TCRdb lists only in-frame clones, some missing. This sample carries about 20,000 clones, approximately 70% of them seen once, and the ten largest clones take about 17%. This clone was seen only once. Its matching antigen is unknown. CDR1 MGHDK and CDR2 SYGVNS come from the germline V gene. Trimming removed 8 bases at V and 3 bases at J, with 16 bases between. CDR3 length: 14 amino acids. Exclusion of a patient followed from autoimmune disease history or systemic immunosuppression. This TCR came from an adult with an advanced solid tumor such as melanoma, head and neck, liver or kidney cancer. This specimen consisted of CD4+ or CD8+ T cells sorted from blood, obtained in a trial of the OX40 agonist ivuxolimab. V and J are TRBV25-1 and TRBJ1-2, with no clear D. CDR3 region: CASRPPGRYYGYTF. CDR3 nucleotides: TGTGCCAGCCGCCCCCCGGGGAGGTACTATGGCTACACCTTC.